This TCR beta chain appears in the sequencing data of a study of shared clonotypes between healthy human individuals. Scientists sequenced DNA from unsorted PBMC on ten immunoSEQ deep assay plates. The protocol was immunoSEQ multiplex PCR, while the TCRdb copy is restricted to in-frame clones and leaves out a portion. Of fewer than 550,000 clones in the sample, about 80% were seen once. Trimming removed 3 bases from V and 3 bases from J; junction bases left unmatched: 5. The germline V gene encodes CDR1 SGHDT and CDR2 YYEEEE. This CDR3 has 16 amino acids. Adult donors, all healthy and HIV-negative, had no recent acute infections or vaccinations.

The TCR comes from a woman between 40 and 55 years old in good health. Some clones in this sample may be carry-over from other donors' samples. The sequencing input was PBMCs. V usage is TRBV5-6 and J usage is TRBJ2-1; TRBD2 aligns across 11 bases. CDR3: CASSSRTSGLYNEQFF. The CDR3 nucleotides are TGTGCCAGCAGCTCCCGGACTAGCGGGCTCTACAATGAGCAGTTCTTC. The whole variable domain, filled in from reference TRBV5-6 and TRBJ2-1, reads DAGVTQSPTHLIKTRGQQVTLRCSPKSGHDTVSWYQQALGQGPQFIFQYYEEEERQRGNFPDRFSGHQFPNYSSELNVNALLLGDSALYLCASSSRTSGLYNEQFFGPGTRLTVL.